This T cell receptor (beta chain) was documented in a study of blood T cell repertoires in COVID-19. Study in general: Acute and convalescent COVID-19 specimens originated in the United States, Italy and Spain. PBMCs, B-cell-depleted T cells, or T cells were the source of the cDNA or gDNA that made up the material.

This CDR3 is built from 13 residues. V dropped 3 bases and J dropped 4; count of bases not matched to a gene: 2. CDR1 and CDR2 (germline): SGHDT, YYEEEE. Authors' processing steps: Estimated nucleated cell counts came from reference gene primer amplification. Generated by immunoSEQ multiplex PCR, the TCRdb table keeps only in-frame clones and is missing some. V and J calls plus clone size are reproduced from that table; the DNA served to infer D and trimming. Of about 250,000 clones listed, around 83% are singletons. The sequence was collected from a man older than 75 with acute or convalescent COVID-19. The sample comprised peripheral blood. The rearrangement joins TRBV5-6 to TRBJ2-7; 9 bases are shared with TRBD1. This chain's CDR3 is CASSWGQGYEQYF. The CDR3 coding sequence is TGTGCCAGCAGCTGGGGACAGGGTTACGAGCAGTACTTC.